The text below deals with one T cell receptor beta chain. The antigen is not known. This specimen comes from a study of cytomegalovirus exposure and HLA in healthy donors. General study points: A few CMV-associated chains were confirmed in vitro to be specific for CMV antigens. The tendency of first-cohort TCR clusters to co-occur in the roughly 120 validation repertoires was the finding of a later analysis. Overall, approximately 150 TCR beta chains were annotated as cytomegalovirus-associated. The classifier, whose performance was assessed in both the original and validation cohorts, reportedly diagnosed cytomegalovirus status with high specificity and sensitivity.

The method was immunoSEQ multiplex PCR; TCRdb's version includes in-frame clones alone and lacks a portion of them. There are 150,000 to 200,000 clones in the sample; roughly 85% occur only once, and approximately 15% lies in the top ten. Trimming stripped 4 bases from V and 4 bases from J, with 11 bases between. CDR1 is SGDLS, CDR2 YYNGEE, per germline. The CDR3 runs to 14 residues. This TCR came from a man younger than 30 in good health and CMV-seropositive. Sequences were obtained from PBMCs. The chain is built from TRBV9 and TRBJ2-2, with D uncertain. CDR3 residues: CASSWAGPTGELFF. The CDR3 coding sequence is TGTGCCAGCAGCTGGGCAGGCCCCACCGGGGAGCTGTTTTTT.